This T cell receptor beta chain was retrieved from a study of response to subunit inactivated influenza vaccine. This clonotype was detected only a few times. Its antigen remains unidentified. Germline CDR1 SGHVS, CDR2 FQNEAQ. This CDR3 region has 16 residues. The ends were cut back, 2 bases at V and 8 bases at J, with 19 bases in the middle. Regarding the study as a whole: It was the authors' suggestion that each seasonal influenza vaccination recruits few new T cells.

TCRdb reprocessed the RT-PCR reads with MiXCR, giving one entry per CDR3 protein. The sample lists under 950,000 distinct CDR3 sequences, approximately 22% seen once, with about a tenth in the top ten. The rearrangement uses TRBV7-8 and TRBJ2-1; perhaps TRBD2 as D (5 bases). This sequence originates from a man aged 50 to 60 who received an inactivated influenza vaccine. The sequencing used PBMCs from blood, collected roughly 5 days after vaccination. CDR3 DNA: TGTGCCAGCAGCTTATTTTTGGTGGGAGTCTATCATGAGCAGTTCTTC. This encodes CASSLFLVGVYHEQFF.